These T cell receptor beta chains were read from a single sample in a study of blood T cell repertoires in COVID-19. The table came from immunoSEQ multiplex PCR; TCRdb's copy has only in-frame clones and leaves some out. The sample gives roughly 330,000 clones, more than 75% of which show up once; 1.6% is in the top ten. The sample was peripheral blood. The receptors were gathered from a woman between 45 and 65 years old with acute or convalescent COVID-19. The CDR3 runs from the conserved cysteine through the conserved F or W. A D gene is named only where the DNA matches it firmly. Size is stated for part of the rows, as once, few or many counts, or as a class when the clone is expanded.

j_gene: TRBJ2-5
len: 11
d_gene: NA
v_gene: TRBV10-3
abundance: NA
CDR3aa: CATLDSETQYF
CDR3nt: TGTGCCACCTTGGACAGCGAGACCCAGTACTTC

j_gene: TRBJ2-4
len: 15
d_gene: TRBD2
v_gene: TRBV7-9
abundance: NA
CDR3aa: CASSKLAGPKNIQYF
CDR3nt: TGTGCCAGCAGCAAACTAGCGGGACCCAAAAACATTCAGTACTTC

j_gene: TRBJ2-2
len: 14
d_gene: TRBD2
v_gene: TRBV18
abundance: NA
CDR3aa: CASSPLAGTGELFF
CDR3nt: TGTGCCAGCTCACCACTAGCGGGAACCGGGGAGCTGTTTTTT

j_gene: TRBJ2-1
len: 14
d_gene: TRBD1
v_gene: TRBV5-4
abundance: NA
CDR3aa: CASSWDRGYNEQFF
CDR3nt: TGTGCCAGCAGCTGGGACAGGGGATATAATGAGCAGTTCTTC

j_gene: TRBJ2-1
len: 14
d_gene: TRBD2
v_gene: TRBV6-2/TRBV6-3
abundance: once
CDR3aa: CASSYRLAVNEQFF
CDR3nt: TGTGCCAGCAGTTACCGCCTAGCGGTGAATGAGCAGTTCTTC

j_gene: TRBJ1-3
len: 13
d_gene: NA
v_gene: TRBV3-1/TRBV3-2
abundance: NA
CDR3aa: CASSQPGLNTIYF
CDR3nt: TGTGCCAGCAGCCAACCGGGGTTAAACACCATATATTTT

j_gene: TRBJ1-3
len: 14
d_gene: NA
v_gene: TRBV7-9
abundance: NA
CDR3aa: CASSRGSRRDTIYF
CDR3nt: TGTGCCAGCAGCCGAGGGTCCCGGCGGGACACCATATATTTT

j_gene: TRBJ1-4
len: 13
d_gene: NA
v_gene: TRBV6-6
abundance: NA
CDR3aa: CASSRTTNEKLFF
CDR3nt: TGTGCCAGCAGCAGGACAACTAATGAAAAACTGTTTTTT

j_gene: TRBJ2-7
len: 14
d_gene: NA
v_gene: TRBV9
abundance: NA
CDR3aa: CASSRTPFLDEQYF
CDR3nt: TGTGCCAGCAGCCGGACACCATTTTTAGACGAGCAGTACTTC

j_gene: TRBJ1-1
len: 13
d_gene: NA
v_gene: TRBV2
abundance: NA
CDR3aa: CASRSPGLAEAFF
CDR3nt: TGTGCCAGCAGAAGCCCAGGGCTGGCTGAAGCTTTCTTT

j_gene: TRBJ2-5
len: 16
d_gene: TRBD2
v_gene: TRBV6-1
abundance: NA
CDR3aa: CASSELGGGPQETQYF
CDR3nt: TGTGCCAGCAGTGAGTTGGGGGGGGGTCCCCAAGAGACCCAGTACTTC

j_gene: TRBJ2-7
len: 14
d_gene: NA
v_gene: TRBV11-2
abundance: NA
CDR3aa: CASTSVTATYEQYF
CDR3nt: TGTGCCAGCACCTCGGTGACAGCCACCTACGAGCAGTACTTC

j_gene: TRBJ2-3
len: 13
d_gene: TRBD2
v_gene: TRBV29-1
abundance: NA
CDR3aa: CSDKAGTSDTQYF
CDR3nt: TGCAGCGATAAAGCGGGAACCTCAGATACGCAGTATTTT

j_gene: TRBJ2-5
len: 15
d_gene: TRBD1
v_gene: TRBV2
abundance: few
CDR3aa: CASRIRQGARETQYF
CDR3nt: TGTGCCAGCAGAATCCGACAGGGGGCGCGAGAGACCCAGTACTTC

j_gene: TRBJ2-5
len: 14
d_gene: NA
v_gene: TRBV24-1
abundance: NA
CDR3aa: CATSDTAAQETQYF
CDR3nt: TGTGCCACCAGTGACACAGCGGCTCAAGAGACCCAGTACTTC

j_gene: TRBJ2-7
len: 15
d_gene: TRBD2
v_gene: TRBV7-2
abundance: NA
CDR3aa: CASSPGLAGSYEQYF
CDR3nt: TGTGCCAGCAGCCCGGGACTAGCGGGGTCCTACGAGCAGTACTTC

j_gene: TRBJ1-4
len: 18
d_gene: TRBD1
v_gene: TRBV24-1
abundance: NA
CDR3aa: CATSDPPGQGQKNEKLFF
CDR3nt: TGTGCCACCAGTGATCCGCCGGGACAGGGACAGAAAAATGAAAAACTGTTTTTT

j_gene: TRBJ2-7
len: 16
d_gene: TRBD2
v_gene: TRBV19
abundance: once
CDR3aa: CASSISGGRASWEQYF
CDR3nt: TGTGCCAGTAGTATTTCTGGCGGGAGGGCGTCATGGGAGCAGTACTTC

j_gene: TRBJ2-7
len: 14
d_gene: TRBD1
v_gene: TRBV30
abundance: NA
CDR3aa: CAWRKDRSSYEQYF
CDR3nt: TGTGCCTGGAGGAAGGACAGGAGCTCCTACGAGCAGTACTTC

j_gene: TRBJ1-5
len: 16
d_gene: NA
v_gene: TRBV24-1
abundance: NA
CDR3aa: CATSDNRELGNQPQHF
CDR3nt: TGTGCCACCAGTGATAACAGGGAATTGGGCAATCAGCCCCAGCATTTT

j_gene: TRBJ2-4
len: 19
d_gene: NA
v_gene: TRBV15
abundance: NA
CDR3aa: CATSGRWLGASIVKNIQYF
CDR3nt: TGTGCCACCAGTGGGCGTTGGCTGGGGGCTAGCATTGTCAAAAACATTCAGTACTTC

j_gene: TRBJ2-1
len: 15
d_gene: NA
v_gene: TRBV11-1
abundance: NA
CDR3aa: CASSLRLDSYNEQFF
CDR3nt: TGTGCCAGCAGCTTGAGGTTGGACTCCTACAATGAGCAGTTCTTC

j_gene: TRBJ1-1
len: 13
d_gene: TRBD1
v_gene: TRBV30
abundance: NA
CDR3aa: CAFNRGLNTEAFF
CDR3nt: TGTGCCTTTAACAGGGGGCTGAACACTGAAGCTTTCTTT

j_gene: TRBJ1-5
len: 16
d_gene: NA
v_gene: TRBV28
abundance: NA
CDR3aa: CASSFIWQRRGQPQHF
CDR3nt: TGTGCCAGCAGTTTTATTTGGCAGCGGCGGGGTCAGCCCCAGCATTTT

j_gene: TRBJ1-6
len: 23
d_gene: NA
v_gene: TRBV7-4
abundance: NA
CDR3aa: CASSLMSMCLGGEVQKNNSPLHF
CDR3nt: TGTGCCAGCAGCTTAATGAGTATGTGTTTGGGCGGGGAAGTGCAAAAAAATAATTCACCCCTCCACTTT

j_gene: TRBJ2-1
len: 11
d_gene: NA
v_gene: TRBV7-9
abundance: NA
CDR3aa: CASHGGHEQFF
CDR3nt: TGTGCCAGTCATGGGGGCCATGAGCAGTTCTTC

j_gene: TRBJ2-7
len: 15
d_gene: TRBD1
v_gene: TRBV28
abundance: once
CDR3aa: CASSLRDRVGYEQYF
CDR3nt: TGTGCCAGCAGCCTCCGGGACAGGGTGGGGTACGAGCAGTACTTC

j_gene: TRBJ2-6
len: 21
d_gene: NA
v_gene: TRBV3-1/TRBV3-2
abundance: NA
CDR3aa: CASSQDRKVGGLMSGANVLTF
CDR3nt: TGTGCCAGCAGCCAAGATCGAAAGGTGGGAGGCTTGATGTCTGGGGCCAACGTCCTGACTTTC

j_gene: TRBJ1-3
len: 14
d_gene: NA
v_gene: TRBV19
abundance: NA
CDR3aa: CASSTSDSGNTIYF
CDR3nt: TGTGCCAGTAGTACTTCAGATTCTGGAAACACCATATATTTT

j_gene: TRBJ1-5
len: 14
d_gene: NA
v_gene: TRBV2
abundance: NA
CDR3aa: CASSESGGNQPQHF
CDR3nt: TGTGCCAGCAGTGAATCGGGGGGCAATCAGCCCCAGCATTTT

j_gene: TRBJ2-1
len: 10
d_gene: NA
v_gene: TRBV20-1
abundance: NA
CDR3aa: CSATRDWQFF
CDR3nt: TGCAGTGCTACCCGCGATTGGCAGTTCTTC

j_gene: TRBJ2-6
len: 16
d_gene: NA
v_gene: TRBV14
abundance: once
CDR3aa: CASSHHRDSGANVLTF
CDR3nt: TGTGCCAGCAGCCATCACAGGGACTCTGGGGCCAACGTCCTGACTTTC

j_gene: TRBJ2-7
len: 13
d_gene: TRBD1
v_gene: TRBV5-1
abundance: NA
CDR3aa: CASYRDRANEQYF
CDR3nt: TGCGCCAGCTACAGGGACAGGGCGAACGAGCAGTACTTC

j_gene: TRBJ2-3
len: 15
d_gene: NA
v_gene: TRBV28
abundance: NA
CDR3aa: CASSLWARGTDTQYF
CDR3nt: TGTGCCAGCAGTTTATGGGCCCGGGGCACAGATACGCAGTATTTT

j_gene: TRBJ1-1
len: 16
d_gene: NA
v_gene: TRBV18
abundance: NA
CDR3aa: CASSPYTPRVETEAFF
CDR3nt: TGTGCCAGCTCACCATATACGCCGAGGGTCGAGACTGAAGCTTTCTTT

j_gene: TRBJ2-5
len: 16
d_gene: TRBD1
v_gene: TRBV24-1
abundance: NA
CDR3aa: CATSDAGTGDEETQYF
CDR3nt: TGTGCCACCAGTGATGCCGGGACAGGGGATGAAGAGACCCAGTACTTC

j_gene: TRBJ2-5
len: 15
d_gene: NA
v_gene: TRBV5-1
abundance: NA
CDR3aa: CASSLGDRAQETQYF
CDR3nt: TGCGCCAGCAGCTTGGGAGACAGAGCTCAAGAGACCCAGTACTTC

j_gene: TRBJ2-7
len: 15
d_gene: TRBD2
v_gene: TRBV20-1
abundance: NA
CDR3aa: CSASRWGEGSYEQYF
CDR3nt: TGCAGTGCTAGTCGTTGGGGGGAGGGCTCCTACGAGCAGTACTTC

j_gene: TRBJ1-1
len: 14
d_gene: NA
v_gene: TRBV7-9
abundance: NA
CDR3aa: CASSPLTENTEAFF
CDR3nt: TGTGCCAGCAGCCCGTTGACAGAGAACACTGAAGCTTTCTTT

j_gene: TRBJ1-1
len: 14
d_gene: NA
v_gene: TRBV29-1
abundance: few
CDR3aa: CSVDSGRGRTEAFF
CDR3nt: TGCAGCGTTGACTCCGGCAGGGGTCGAACTGAAGCTTTCTTT

j_gene: TRBJ2-3
len: 15
d_gene: NA
v_gene: TRBV5-4
abundance: NA
CDR3aa: CASSFTGFGSDTQYF
CDR3nt: TGTGCCAGCAGCTTCACAGGGTTTGGATCGGATACGCAGTATTTT

j_gene: TRBJ2-3
len: 14
d_gene: NA
v_gene: TRBV27
abundance: NA
CDR3aa: CASRPTGFTDTQYF
CDR3nt: TGTGCCAGCAGACCCACAGGATTCACAGATACGCAGTATTTT

j_gene: TRBJ2-5
len: 13
d_gene: NA
v_gene: TRBV12-3/TRBV12-4
abundance: NA
CDR3aa: CASSLQLRETQYF
CDR3nt: TGTGCCAGCAGTTTACAGCTGCGGGAGACCCAGTACTTC

j_gene: TRBJ1-4
len: 16
d_gene: NA
v_gene: TRBV5-1
abundance: few
CDR3aa: CASSLGAAGASEKLFF
CDR3nt: TGCGCCAGCAGCTTGGGGGCCGCAGGGGCTAGTGAAAAACTGTTTTTT

j_gene: TRBJ2-1
len: 15
d_gene: TRBD2
v_gene: TRBV5-4
abundance: NA
CDR3aa: CASSHPTSGYNEQFF
CDR3nt: TGTGCCAGCAGCCACCCGACTAGCGGCTACAATGAGCAGTTCTTC